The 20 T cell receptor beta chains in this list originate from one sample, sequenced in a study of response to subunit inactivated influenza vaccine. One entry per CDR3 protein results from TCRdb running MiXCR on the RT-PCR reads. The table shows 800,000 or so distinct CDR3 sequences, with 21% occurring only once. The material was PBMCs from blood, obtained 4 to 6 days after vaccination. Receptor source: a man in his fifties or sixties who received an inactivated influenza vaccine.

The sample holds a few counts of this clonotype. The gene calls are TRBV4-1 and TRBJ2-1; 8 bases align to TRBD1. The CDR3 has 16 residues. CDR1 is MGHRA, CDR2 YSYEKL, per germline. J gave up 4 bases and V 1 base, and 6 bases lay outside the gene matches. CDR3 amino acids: CASSQGTGIRYNEQFF. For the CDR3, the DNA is TGCGCCAGCAGCCAAGGGACAGGGATCCGGTACAATGAGCAGTTCTTC.

The CDR3 coding sequence is TGTGCCAGCACCAACGGGGGTGATACGCAGTATTTT. This codes for CASTNGGDTQYF. This chain joins TRBV12-3 or TRBV12-4 and TRBJ2-3; perhaps TRBD2 as D (6 bases). The CDR3 sequence is 12 residues long. Trimming shortened V by 7 bases and J by 6 bases, and 11 bases separated the two germline ends.

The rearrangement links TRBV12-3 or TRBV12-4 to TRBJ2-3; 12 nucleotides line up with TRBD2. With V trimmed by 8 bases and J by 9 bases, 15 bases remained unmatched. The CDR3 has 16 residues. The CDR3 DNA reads TGTGCCAGCCCTCGCCTGGGGGGACTAGCGGGCGGGACGCAGTATTTT. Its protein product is CASPRLGGLAGGTQYF.

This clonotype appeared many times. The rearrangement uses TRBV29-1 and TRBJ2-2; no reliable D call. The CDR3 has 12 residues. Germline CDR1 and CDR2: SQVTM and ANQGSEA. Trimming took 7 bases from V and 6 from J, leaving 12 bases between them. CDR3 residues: CSAASASGELFF. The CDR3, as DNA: TGCAGCGCCGCAAGTGCTTCCGGGGAGCTGTTTTTT.

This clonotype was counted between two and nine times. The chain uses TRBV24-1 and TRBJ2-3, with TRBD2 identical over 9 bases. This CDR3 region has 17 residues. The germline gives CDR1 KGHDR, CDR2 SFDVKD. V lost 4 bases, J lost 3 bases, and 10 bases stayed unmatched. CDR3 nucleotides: TGTGCCACCAGTGACCCCCCGGGGAGCGGGGGGACAGATACGCAGTATTTT. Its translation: CATSDPPGSGGTDTQYF.

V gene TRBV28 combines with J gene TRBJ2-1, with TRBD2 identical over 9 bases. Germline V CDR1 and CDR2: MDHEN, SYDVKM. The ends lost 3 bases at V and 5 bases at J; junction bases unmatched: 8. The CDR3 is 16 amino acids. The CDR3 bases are TGTGCCAGCAGTTTCGGGCGGGAGGGGAGGGACAATGAGCAGTTCTTC. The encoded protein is CASSFGREGRDNEQFF.

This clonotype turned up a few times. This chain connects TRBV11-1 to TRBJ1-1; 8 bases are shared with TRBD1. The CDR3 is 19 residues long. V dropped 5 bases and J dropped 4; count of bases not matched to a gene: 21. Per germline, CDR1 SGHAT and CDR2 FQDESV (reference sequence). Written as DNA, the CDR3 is TGTGCCAGCAGCCATAAGGCGGGCAGGGGGCTATGGCTGGGCACTGAAGCTTTCTTT. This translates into CASSHKAGRGLWLGTEAFF.

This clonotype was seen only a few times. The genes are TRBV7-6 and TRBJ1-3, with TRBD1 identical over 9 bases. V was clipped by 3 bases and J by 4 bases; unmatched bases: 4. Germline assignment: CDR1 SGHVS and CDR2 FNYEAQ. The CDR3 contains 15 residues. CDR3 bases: TGTGCCAGCAGCTTGGAGGGACAGGGAGGAAACACCATATATTTT. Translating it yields CASSLEGQGGNTIYF.

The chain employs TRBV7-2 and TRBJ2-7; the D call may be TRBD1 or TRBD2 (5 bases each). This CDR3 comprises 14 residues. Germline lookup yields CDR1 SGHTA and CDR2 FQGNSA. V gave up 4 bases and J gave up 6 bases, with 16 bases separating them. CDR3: CASSSRGWGREQYF. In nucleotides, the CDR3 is TGTGCCAGCAGCTCCCGGGGCTGGGGACGCGAGCAGTACTTC.

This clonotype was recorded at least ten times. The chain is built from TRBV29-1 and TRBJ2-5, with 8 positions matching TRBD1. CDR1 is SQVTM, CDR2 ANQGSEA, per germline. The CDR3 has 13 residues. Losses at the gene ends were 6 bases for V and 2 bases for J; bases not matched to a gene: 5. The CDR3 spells CSVDRERQETQYF. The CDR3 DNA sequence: TGCAGCGTGGACAGGGAAAGACAAGAGACCCAGTACTTC.

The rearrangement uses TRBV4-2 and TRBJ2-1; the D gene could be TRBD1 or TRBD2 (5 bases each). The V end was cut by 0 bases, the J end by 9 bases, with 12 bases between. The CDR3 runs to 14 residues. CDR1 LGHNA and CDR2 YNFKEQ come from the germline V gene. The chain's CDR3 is CASSQDAGAGEQFF. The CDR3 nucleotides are TGTGCCAGCAGCCAAGATGCCGGGGCGGGTGAGCAGTTCTTC.

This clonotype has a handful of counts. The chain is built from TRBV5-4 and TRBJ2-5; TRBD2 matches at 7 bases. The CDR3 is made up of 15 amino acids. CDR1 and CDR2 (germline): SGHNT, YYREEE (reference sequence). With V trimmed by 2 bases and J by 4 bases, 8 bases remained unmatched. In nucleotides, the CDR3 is TGTGCCAGCAGCTTACAGAAAACGGGGGGAGAGACCCAGTACTTC. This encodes CASSLQKTGGETQYF.

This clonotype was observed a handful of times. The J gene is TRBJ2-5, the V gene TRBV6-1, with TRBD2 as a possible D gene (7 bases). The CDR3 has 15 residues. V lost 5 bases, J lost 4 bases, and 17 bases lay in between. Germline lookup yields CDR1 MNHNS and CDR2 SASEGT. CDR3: CASSPWGGGLETQYF. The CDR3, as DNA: TGTGCCAGCAGTCCCTGGGGAGGGGGGCTAGAGACCCAGTACTTC.

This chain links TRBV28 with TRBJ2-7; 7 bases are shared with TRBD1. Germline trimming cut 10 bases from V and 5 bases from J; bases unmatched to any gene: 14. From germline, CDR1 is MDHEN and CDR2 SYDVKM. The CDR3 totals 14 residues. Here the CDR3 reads CATLPGQRVHEQYF. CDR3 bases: TGTGCCACTCTCCCGGGACAGAGGGTCCACGAGCAGTACTTC.

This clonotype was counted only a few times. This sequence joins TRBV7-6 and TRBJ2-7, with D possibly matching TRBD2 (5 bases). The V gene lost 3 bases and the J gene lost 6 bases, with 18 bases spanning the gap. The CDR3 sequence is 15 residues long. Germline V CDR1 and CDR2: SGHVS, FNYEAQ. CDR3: CASSFFPDSLFEQYF. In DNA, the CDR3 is TGTGCCAGCAGCTTCTTCCCGGACTCCCTTTTCGAGCAGTACTTC.

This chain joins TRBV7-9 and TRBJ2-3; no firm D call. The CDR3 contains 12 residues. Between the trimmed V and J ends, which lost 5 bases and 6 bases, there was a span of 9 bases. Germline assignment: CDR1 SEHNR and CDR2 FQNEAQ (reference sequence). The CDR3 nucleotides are TGTGCCAGCAGCGACCTAGGGGATACGCAGTATTTT. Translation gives CASSDLGDTQYF.

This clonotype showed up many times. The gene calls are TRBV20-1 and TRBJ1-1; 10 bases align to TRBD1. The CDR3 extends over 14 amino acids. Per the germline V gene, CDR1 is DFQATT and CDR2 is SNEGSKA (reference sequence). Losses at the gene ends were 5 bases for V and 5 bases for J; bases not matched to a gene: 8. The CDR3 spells CSALSGTGATEAFF. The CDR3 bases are TGCAGTGCTCTATCCGGGACAGGGGCAACTGAAGCTTTCTTT.

CDR3 sequence reads: CASSRGLYNEKLFF. CDR3 DNA sequence: TGTGCCAGCAGCCGAGGACTGTATAATGAAAAACTGTTTTTT. This chain joins TRBV3-1 and TRBJ1-4; no reliable D call. CDR3 length: 14 residues. The V end lost 4 bases, the J end lost 4 bases, and 10 bases lay between the germline ends. CDR1 is LGHDT, CDR2 YNNKEL, per germline (reference sequence).

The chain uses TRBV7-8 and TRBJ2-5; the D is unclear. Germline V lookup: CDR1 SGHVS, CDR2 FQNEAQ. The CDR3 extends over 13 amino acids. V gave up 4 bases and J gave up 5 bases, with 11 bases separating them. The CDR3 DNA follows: TGTGCCAGCAGCTACCGAGCTAGTGAGACCCAGTACTTC. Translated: CASSYRASETQYF.

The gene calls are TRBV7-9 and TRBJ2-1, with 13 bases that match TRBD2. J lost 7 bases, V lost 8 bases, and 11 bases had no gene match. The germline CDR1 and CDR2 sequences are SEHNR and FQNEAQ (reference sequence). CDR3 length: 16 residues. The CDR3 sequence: CASCGLLGLAGNEQFF. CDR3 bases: TGTGCCAGCTGTGGTTTATTGGGACTAGCGGGAAATGAGCAGTTCTTC.